The rows below give T cell receptor beta chains drawn from one sample of a study of blood T cell repertoires in COVID-19. The data were produced by immunoSEQ multiplex PCR, yet TCRdb's version contains in-frame clones alone and is incomplete. This repertoire shows over 110,000 clones, about 79% found once; its top ten account for roughly 10%. The sequencing input was peripheral blood. These receptor sequences come from a man in his fifties or sixties with active or convalescent COVID-19. The CDR3 runs from the conserved cysteine through the conserved F or W. The order of the fields is J gene, clone size, V gene, D gene, CDR3 protein, CDR3 DNA. A D gene is named only where the DNA matches it firmly. Some rows have no size entry. The others give once, few or many, or a class for an expanded clone.

j_gene: TRBJ1-5
abundance: .
v_gene: TRBV7-2
d_gene: .
CDR3aa: CASSPAGGLGQPQHF
CDR3nt: TGTGCCAGCAGCCCCGCGGGGGGTCTAGGACAGCCCCAGCATTTT

j_gene: TRBJ2-5
abundance: .
v_gene: TRBV11-3
d_gene: TRBD2
CDR3aa: CASSLGGRIGETQYF
CDR3nt: TGTGCCAGCAGCTTAGGCGGGAGGATTGGAGAGACCCAGTACTTC

j_gene: TRBJ1-2
abundance: .
v_gene: TRBV11-3
d_gene: .
CDR3aa: CASSSGNPGDGYTF
CDR3nt: TGTGCCAGCAGCTCAGGGAATCCGGGGGATGGCTACACCTTC

j_gene: TRBJ1-2
abundance: .
v_gene: TRBV4-1
d_gene: .
CDR3aa: CASSLQGSGLYGYTF
CDR3nt: TGCGCCAGCAGCCTTCAGGGTAGCGGACTCTATGGCTACACCTTC

j_gene: TRBJ1-6
abundance: .
v_gene: TRBV6-5
d_gene: .
CDR3aa: CASSYSTGNSPLHF
CDR3nt: TGTGCCAGCAGTTACTCGACGGGGAATTCACCCCTCCACTTT

j_gene: TRBJ1-4
abundance: .
v_gene: TRBV5-1
d_gene: TRBD1
CDR3aa: CASSLRTGASTSRKLFF
CDR3nt: TGCGCCAGCAGCTTGCGGACAGGGGCCTCGACATCAAGAAAACTGTTTTTT

j_gene: TRBJ2-7
abundance: .
v_gene: TRBV5-5
d_gene: .
CDR3aa: CASSGAVTASSYEQYF
CDR3nt: TGTGCCAGCAGCGGGGCGGTCACCGCCAGCTCCTACGAGCAGTACTTC

j_gene: TRBJ2-2
abundance: .
v_gene: TRBV7-2
d_gene: .
CDR3aa: CASTPRGRGGELFF
CDR3nt: TGTGCCAGCACCCCCCGGGGTCGGGGCGGGGAGCTGTTTTTT

j_gene: TRBJ2-1
abundance: .
v_gene: TRBV3-1/TRBV3-2
d_gene: TRBD2
CDR3aa: CASSQGGGLAPGQFF
CDR3nt: TGTGCCAGCAGCCAAGGCGGCGGACTAGCACCGGGGCAGTTCTTC

j_gene: TRBJ1-6
abundance: .
v_gene: TRBV7-8
d_gene: TRBD1
CDR3aa: CASSPRQGGNSPLHF
CDR3nt: TGTGCCAGCAGCCCAAGACAGGGTGGTAATTCACCCCTCCACTTT

j_gene: TRBJ2-7
abundance: once
v_gene: TRBV2
d_gene: .
CDR3aa: CASSEAGLPGEQYF
CDR3nt: TGTGCCAGCAGTGAAGCCGGGTTACCCGGCGAGCAGTACTTC

j_gene: TRBJ1-3
abundance: .
v_gene: TRBV7-8
d_gene: TRBD1
CDR3aa: CASSLAIRDRGQTGNTIYF
CDR3nt: TGTGCCAGCAGCTTAGCGATCCGCGACAGGGGGCAAACTGGAAACACCATATATTTT

j_gene: TRBJ2-2
abundance: few
v_gene: TRBV5-1
d_gene: TRBD1
CDR3aa: CASSRLTGSGELFF
CDR3nt: TGCGCCAGCAGCCGCCTGACAGGGTCCGGGGAGCTGTTTTTT